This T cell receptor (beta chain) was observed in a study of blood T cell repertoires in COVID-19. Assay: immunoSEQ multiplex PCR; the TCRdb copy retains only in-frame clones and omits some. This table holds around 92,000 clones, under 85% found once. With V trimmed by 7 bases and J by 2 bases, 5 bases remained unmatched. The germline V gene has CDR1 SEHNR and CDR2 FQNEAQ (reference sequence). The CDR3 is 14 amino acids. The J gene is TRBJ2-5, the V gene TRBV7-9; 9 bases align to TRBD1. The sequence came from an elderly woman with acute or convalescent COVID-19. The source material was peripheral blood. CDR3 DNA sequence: TGTGCCAGCACCATCGGGACAGGGCAAGAGACCCAGTACTTC. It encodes CASTIGTGQETQYF.